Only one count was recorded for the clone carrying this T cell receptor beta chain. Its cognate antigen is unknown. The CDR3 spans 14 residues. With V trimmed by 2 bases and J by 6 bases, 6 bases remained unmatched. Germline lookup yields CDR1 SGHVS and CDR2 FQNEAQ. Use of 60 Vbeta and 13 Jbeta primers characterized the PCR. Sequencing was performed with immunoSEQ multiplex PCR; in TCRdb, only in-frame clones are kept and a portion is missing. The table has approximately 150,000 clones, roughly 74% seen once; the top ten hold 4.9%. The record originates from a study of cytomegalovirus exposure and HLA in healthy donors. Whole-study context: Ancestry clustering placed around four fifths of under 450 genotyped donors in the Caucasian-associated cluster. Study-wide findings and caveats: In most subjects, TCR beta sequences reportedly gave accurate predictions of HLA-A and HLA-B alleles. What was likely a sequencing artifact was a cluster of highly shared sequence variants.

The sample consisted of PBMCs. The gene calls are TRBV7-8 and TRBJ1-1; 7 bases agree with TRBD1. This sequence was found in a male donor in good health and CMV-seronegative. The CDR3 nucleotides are TGTGCCAGCAGCTTAAAACAGGGGAGTGCTGAAGCTTTCTTT. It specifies CASSLKQGSAEAFF.